This is a list of T cell receptor beta chains from one sample in a study of blood T cell repertoires in COVID-19. Libraries were prepared by immunoSEQ multiplex PCR; TCRdb keeps only in-frame clonotypes and omits some of them. The sample records about 250,000 clones, under 90% being singletons. Specimen: PBMCs or T cells enriched from blood (not recorded which). All receptors come from a man aged 18-30 years who had recovered from COVID-19. CDR3s include the opening cysteine and the closing phenylalanine or tryptophan. The order of the fields is J gene, V gene, CDR3 protein.

TRBJ1-2 | TRBV2 | CASRRDRQSGGYTF
TRBJ2-7 | TRBV6-5 | CALPLYYEQYF
TRBJ2-1 | TRBV6-1 | CASSESSGSYNEQFF
TRBJ2-2 | TRBV19 | CASSIVTGAAGELFF
TRBJ1-4 | TRBV6-5 | CASSFQDSNEKLFF
TRBJ2-7 | TRBV27 | CASSNGGTGREQYF
TRBJ2-7 | TRBV5-1 | CASSLSPGSSYEQYF
TRBJ1-5 | TRBV12-3/TRBV12-4 | CASGRRNQPQHF
TRBJ2-1 | TRBV9 | CASSVAPGNNEQFF
TRBJ2-3 | TRBV11-2 | CASSLVDPGQGISYF
TRBJ2-5 | TRBV7-9 | CASSPKDRAQETQYF
TRBJ1-2 | TRBV24-1 | CATSDTRDYTF
TRBJ2-3 | TRBV4-2 | CASSQGGRGTSTDTQYF
TRBJ2-1 | TRBV12-5 | CASGDRGPAYNEQFF
TRBJ1-6 | TRBV6-5 | CASSSTRPGQGTALHF
TRBJ2-1 | TRBV19 | CASSFSGVRSYNEQFF
TRBJ2-7 | TRBV4-2 | CASSPRRGGEALEQYF
TRBJ2-5 | TRBV25-1 | CASSDPGLARETQYF
TRBJ1-1 | TRBV7-2 | CASSLSGTGPEAFF
TRBJ2-1 | TRBV12-3/TRBV12-4 | CASSLTSNEQFF
TRBJ2-7 | TRBV28 | CASSLGVGGQGFYEQYF
TRBJ1-1 | TRBV4-1 | CASGAAGGPRNTEAFF
TRBJ1-2 | TRBV28 | CASRTPGQGASGYTF
TRBJ1-2 | TRBV5-1 | CASSWGQSAGYTF
TRBJ1-2 | TRBV5-4 | CASSGGTGAPYGYTF
TRBJ2-5 | TRBV30 | CAWSVEGVAGETQYF
TRBJ2-6 | TRBV23-1 | CASAHGANVLTF
TRBJ1-1 | TRBV7-2 | CASSLAVRTANTEAFF
TRBJ1-4 | TRBV6-5 | CASSWGGDEKLFF
TRBJ1-4 | TRBV4-2 | CASNQPSRGNEKLFF